A selection of T cell receptor beta chains follows, all from one sample in a study of blood T cell repertoires in COVID-19. Clones were read by immunoSEQ multiplex PCR, and TCRdb kept only the in-frame ones, dropping some. The sample gives roughly 88,000 clones, around 86% of which show up once; 15% to 20% is in the top ten. The specimen was peripheral blood. The source of these receptors is a woman aged 80 or over with active or convalescent COVID-19. Both conserved end residues are part of each CDR3. D genes are given only for firm matches. The size field is filled for only some rows; it gives once, few, many or a size class.

v_call	d_call	clone_size	j_call	cdr3_aa	cdr3_nt
TRBV7-8	NA	few	TRBJ1-6	CASSDRRYNSPLHF	TGTGCCAGCAGCGACAGACGGTATAATTCACCCCTCCACTTT
TRBV7-6	TRBD2	NA	TRBJ2-7	CASSLAASGRAELYEQYF	TGTGCCAGCAGCTTAGCCGCTAGCGGGAGGGCGGAGCTCTACGAGCAGTACTTC
TRBV18	TRBD1	NA	TRBJ1-3	CASSPLDTSGGLGNTIYF	TGTGCCAGCTCACCACTCGACACGTCAGGGGGCTTAGGAAACACCATATATTTT
TRBV27	TRBD2	once	TRBJ2-7	CASSLTGTTNYEQYF	TGTGCCAGCAGTCTCACCGGGACTACGAACTACGAACAGTACTTC
TRBV7-3	NA	few	TRBJ2-3	CASSLTGPDRTQYF	TGTGCCAGCAGCTTAACGGGGCCGGATCGTACGCAGTATTTT
TRBV23-1	NA	NA	TRBJ2-1	CASSPKDRAEQFF	TGCGCCAGCAGTCCTAAGGACAGAGCAGAGCAGTTCTTC
TRBV30	NA	NA	TRBJ1-1	CAWSRGFTEAFF	TGTGCCTGGAGTAGGGGGTTTACTGAAGCTTTCTTT
TRBV7-2	TRBD2	NA	TRBJ2-1	CASSLASGVYNEQFF	TGTGCCAGCAGCTTGGCTAGCGGGGTCTACAATGAGCAGTTCTTC
TRBV11-2	NA	NA	TRBJ1-1	CASSFGNRATEAFF	TGTGCCAGCAGCTTTGGCAACAGGGCCACTGAAGCTTTCTTT
TRBV27	TRBD2	NA	TRBJ2-1	CASTIAGPYNEQFF	TGTGCCAGCACAATAGCGGGTCCCTACAATGAGCAGTTCTTC
TRBV20-1	NA	NA	TRBJ1-2	CSVTENYGYTF	TGCAGTGTAACCGAGAACTATGGCTACACCTTC
TRBV18	NA	NA	TRBJ2-2	CASSPQTGGPTGELFF	TGTGCCAGCTCACCACAGACGGGGGGCCCCACCGGGGAGCTGTTTTTT
TRBV6-2/TRBV6-3	NA	NA	TRBJ2-5	CASSASMRQGTQYF	TGTGCCAGCAGTGCCTCCATGAGGCAGGGAACCCAGTACTTC
TRBV30	NA	NA	TRBJ2-3	CAWSGTLRTDTQYF	TGTGCCTGGAGTGGCACTCTACGGACAGATACGCAGTATTTT
TRBV4-2	NA	NA	TRBJ1-1	CASSQGRRGVGTEAFF	TGTGCCAGCAGCCAAGGGCGCCGGGGAGTAGGAACTGAAGCTTTCTTT
TRBV11-2	TRBD1	NA	TRBJ1-1	CASRSGTGGITEAFF	TGTGCCAGCAGATCCGGGACAGGGGGTATCACTGAAGCTTTCTTT
TRBV7-8	TRBD2	NA	TRBJ2-5	CASSLRLAGYRETQYF	TGTGCCAGCAGCTTAAGGCTAGCGGGGTACCGGGAGACCCAGTACTTC
TRBV28	NA	NA	TRBJ2-1	CASSLEREDNEQFF	TGTGCCAGCAGTTTGGAAAGGGAGGACAATGAGCAGTTCTTC
TRBV4-3	TRBD1	NA	TRBJ1-1	CASSQRRGGRERNTEAFF	TGCGCCAGCAGCCAACGCAGAGGGGGCAGGGAGAGGAACACTGAAGCTTTCTTT
TRBV7-2	NA	NA	TRBJ1-2	CASSLVGGAGNNDGYTF	TGTGCCAGCAGCTTAGTAGGAGGGGCTGGGAACAATGATGGCTACACCTTC
TRBV19	TRBD2	NA	TRBJ2-2	CATIRTSGYTGELFF	TGTGCCACTATAAGGACTAGCGGATACACCGGGGAGCTGTTTTTT
TRBV29-1	NA	few	TRBJ1-2	CSVEHPGAMGYTF	TGCAGCGTTGAGCATCCAGGGGCGATGGGCTACACCTTC
TRBV29-1	NA	NA	TRBJ2-5	CSGAFKETQYF	TGCAGCGGTGCGTTCAAAGAGACCCAGTACTTC
TRBV6-2/TRBV6-3	NA	NA	TRBJ2-6	CASSYSGDRANVLTF	TGTGCCAGCAGTTACTCAGGGGATCGGGCCAACGTCCTGACTTTC
TRBV6-5	TRBD1	NA	TRBJ1-2	CASSYGTGIDYGYTF	TGTGCCAGCAGTTACGGGACAGGGATCGACTATGGCTACACCTTC
TRBV2	NA	NA	TRBJ1-2	CASRDSPVDGYTF	TGTGCCAGCAGAGACAGCCCCGTTGATGGCTACACCTTC
TRBV5-4	NA	NA	TRBJ2-7	CASSLRLALGNDEQYF	TGTGCCAGCAGCTTAAGGCTAGCACTGGGGAACGACGAGCAGTACTTC
TRBV19	TRBD1	NA	TRBJ1-1	CASSNSGQGNTEAFF	TGTGCCAGTAGTAACAGCGGACAGGGGAACACTGAAGCTTTCTTT
TRBV18	NA	NA	TRBJ1-2	CASRGTSLNYGYTF	TGTGCCAGCCGTGGGACATCTCTCAACTATGGCTACACCTTC
TRBV19	NA	NA	TRBJ2-1	CASSERFEQFF	TGTGCCAGTTCAGAACGATTTGAGCAGTTCTTC
TRBV3-1/TRBV3-2	NA	NA	TRBJ2-7	CASSPSGGANEQYF	TGTGCCAGCAGCCCAAGTGGTGGGGCCAACGAGCAGTACTTC
TRBV7-7	TRBD2	NA	TRBJ2-5	CASSLRASGAEETQYF	TGTGCTAGCAGCTTAAGGGCTAGCGGGGCTGAAGAGACCCAGTACTTC
TRBV30	TRBD2	NA	TRBJ2-7	CAWWPGGPAREQYF	TGTGCCTGGTGGCCGGGAGGCCCGGCCAGGGAGCAGTACTTC
TRBV4-2	TRBD2	NA	TRBJ2-5	CASSQNPNGGARETQYF	TGTGCCAGCAGCCAAAATCCCAACGGGGGGGCCCGGGAGACCCAGTACTTC
TRBV5-8	NA	NA	TRBJ1-5	CASELGSVSNQPQHF	TGTGCCAGCGAACTGGGGAGTGTCAGCAATCAGCCCCAGCATTTT
TRBV27	NA	once	TRBJ2-1	CASSLWKGGNRYNEQFF	TGTGCCAGCAGTTTATGGAAGGGAGGCAACAGATACAATGAGCAGTTCTTC
TRBV5-1	NA	once	TRBJ2-5	CASSLVQYQETQYF	TGCGCCAGCAGCTTGGTTCAGTACCAAGAGACCCAGTACTTC
TRBV30	NA	NA	TRBJ1-1	CAWSVPPSRRATEAFF	TGTGCCTGGAGTGTACCCCCTTCTCGCAGGGCTACTGAAGCTTTCTTT
TRBV7-3	NA	few	TRBJ2-3	CASSLDRNTQYF	TGTGCCAGCAGCTTAGACAGAAATACGCAGTATTTT
TRBV27	NA	few	TRBJ2-7	CASASQPGGEQYF	TGTGCCAGCGCTTCCCAACCCGGAGGCGAGCAGTACTTC
TRBV24-1	NA	once	TRBJ2-3	CATSDSGVPDTQYF	TGTGCCACCAGTGATTCAGGGGTCCCAGATACGCAGTATTTT
TRBV28	TRBD1	NA	TRBJ2-2	CASIPGGYTGELFF	TGTGCCAGCATTCCAGGGGGCTACACCGGGGAGCTGTTTTTT
TRBV28	NA	NA	TRBJ1-2	CASSLYRGSLSGYTF	TGTGCCAGCAGTTTATATAGGGGGTCTTTGTCCGGCTACACCTTC
TRBV7-3	TRBD2	few	TRBJ2-5	CASSLIGGAGETQYF	TGTGCCAGCAGCTTAATCGGGGGGGCCGGAGAGACCCAGTACTTC
TRBV7-9	TRBD2	NA	TRBJ2-3	CASSLRFAGDSTDTQYF	TGTGCCAGCAGCTTAAGGTTCGCGGGAGATAGCACAGATACGCAGTATTTT
TRBV5-1	NA	once	TRBJ1-1	CASSNERTANTEAFF	TGCGCCAGCAGCAATGAACGGACAGCTAACACTGAAGCTTTCTTT
TRBV19	TRBD1	few	TRBJ1-2	CASSGQTGTYGYTF	TGTGCCAGTAGTGGACAGACAGGGACCTATGGCTACACCTTC
TRBV4-2	TRBD1	NA	TRBJ1-1	CASSQNPGGWPEAFF	TGTGCCAGCAGCCAAAACCCAGGGGGGTGGCCTGAAGCTTTCTTT